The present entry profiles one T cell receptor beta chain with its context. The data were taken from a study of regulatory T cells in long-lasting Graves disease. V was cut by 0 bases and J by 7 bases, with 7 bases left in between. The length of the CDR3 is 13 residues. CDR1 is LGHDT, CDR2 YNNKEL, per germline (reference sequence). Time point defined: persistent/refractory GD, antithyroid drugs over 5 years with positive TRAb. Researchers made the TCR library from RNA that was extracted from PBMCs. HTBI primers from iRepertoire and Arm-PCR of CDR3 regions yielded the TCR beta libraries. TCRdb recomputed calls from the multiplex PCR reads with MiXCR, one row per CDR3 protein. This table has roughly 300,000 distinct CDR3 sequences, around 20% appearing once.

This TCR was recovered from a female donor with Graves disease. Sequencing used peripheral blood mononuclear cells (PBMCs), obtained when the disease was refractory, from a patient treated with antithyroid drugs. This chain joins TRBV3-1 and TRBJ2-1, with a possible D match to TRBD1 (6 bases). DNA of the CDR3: TGTGCCAGCAGCCAAGATGACAGGAATGAGCAGTTCTTC. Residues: CASSQDDRNEQFF.